This TCR beta chain stems from a study of human thymus T cells. Study results and limitations: Across thymic and blood repertoires, the usage of V and J genes appeared to be biased.

On this clone: Antigen unknown.

Each of the donors was a healthy Finnish infant who was undergoing open corrective cardiac surgery for congenital heart defects. Half of the eight donors gave 0.5-1 mL blood during surgery. Blood DNA came from all available leukocytes, not a fixed cell number. Some clones are missing from TCRdb's copy, which holds only in-frame ones; the method was immunoSEQ multiplex PCR. Among 55,000 to 70,000 clones listed, over 85% were seen once. Input material: blood. This sequence was found in a boy less than two years old with a congenital heart defect but otherwise immunologically healthy.

The CDR3 region has the DNA TGTGCCAGCTCACCACGGTTGGACACCGGGGAGCTGTTTTTT. Translation gives CASSPRLDTGELFF. The rearrangement links TRBV18 to TRBJ2-2, with no clear D. Between the trimmed V and J ends, which lost 1 base and 3 bases, there was a span of 6 bases. The germline V gene encodes CDR1 KGHSH and CDR2 LQKENI. CDR3 length equals 14 residues.